This record concerns one T cell receptor (beta chain) sequence. This sample was included in a study of blood T cell repertoires in COVID-19. Study details: Sources were T cells, B-cell-depleted T cells, or PBMCs; the material itself was cDNA or gDNA.

Profiled with immunoSEQ multiplex PCR; TCRdb holds only in-frame clones, not every one. The top ten clones hold over 10% of a sample with 60,000 or so clones, 75% to 90% of them seen once. This CDR3 is built from 16 residues. Germline V gene sequence: CDR1 SGHVS, CDR2 FNYEAQ. V was shortened by 5 bases and J by 0 bases, with 14 bases between the two germline ends. The sequencing input was peripheral blood. The receptor was derived from a human donor in a cohort sampled during active COVID-19. V is TRBV7-6 and J is TRBJ1-3; D ambiguous. The CDR3 here is CASSISLLSSGNTIYF. The CDR3 DNA follows: TGTGCCAGCAGCATCTCTTTACTAAGCTCTGGAAACACCATATATTTT.